The T cell receptor beta chain described here comes from a study of chemoradiotherapy in HPV16-positive cancers. For the study at large: Candidate HPV-specific clones and shared TCR motifs came from two HPV16-positive patients. Study outcomes and limitations: In HPV16-positive patients, HPV-responsive T-cell expansion tracked better recurrence-free survival. Candidate HPV-specific clones and E7-related TCR motifs grew in tumor during treatment.

This table comes from immunoSEQ multiplex PCR, and its TCRdb copy is limited to in-frame clones, with some not included. The table includes over 7,000 clones, 75% to 85% detected once. Details on this clone: As yet, its antigen is unknown.

Germline V CDR1 and CDR2: SGHNT, YYREEE (reference sequence). The CDR3 has 16 residues. Trimming took off 5 bases at V and 1 base at J, with 18 bases between the two ends. The sequence came from a human donor with HPV-associated anogenital cancer. The sample was gathered from a patient who underwent chemoradiotherapy. This sequence joins TRBV5-4 and TRBJ1-1; D is undetermined. The CDR3 protein is CASSYTGQIQNTEAFF. The CDR3 coding sequence is TGTGCCAGCAGTTATACCGGGCAGATCCAGAACACTGAAGCTTTCTTT.